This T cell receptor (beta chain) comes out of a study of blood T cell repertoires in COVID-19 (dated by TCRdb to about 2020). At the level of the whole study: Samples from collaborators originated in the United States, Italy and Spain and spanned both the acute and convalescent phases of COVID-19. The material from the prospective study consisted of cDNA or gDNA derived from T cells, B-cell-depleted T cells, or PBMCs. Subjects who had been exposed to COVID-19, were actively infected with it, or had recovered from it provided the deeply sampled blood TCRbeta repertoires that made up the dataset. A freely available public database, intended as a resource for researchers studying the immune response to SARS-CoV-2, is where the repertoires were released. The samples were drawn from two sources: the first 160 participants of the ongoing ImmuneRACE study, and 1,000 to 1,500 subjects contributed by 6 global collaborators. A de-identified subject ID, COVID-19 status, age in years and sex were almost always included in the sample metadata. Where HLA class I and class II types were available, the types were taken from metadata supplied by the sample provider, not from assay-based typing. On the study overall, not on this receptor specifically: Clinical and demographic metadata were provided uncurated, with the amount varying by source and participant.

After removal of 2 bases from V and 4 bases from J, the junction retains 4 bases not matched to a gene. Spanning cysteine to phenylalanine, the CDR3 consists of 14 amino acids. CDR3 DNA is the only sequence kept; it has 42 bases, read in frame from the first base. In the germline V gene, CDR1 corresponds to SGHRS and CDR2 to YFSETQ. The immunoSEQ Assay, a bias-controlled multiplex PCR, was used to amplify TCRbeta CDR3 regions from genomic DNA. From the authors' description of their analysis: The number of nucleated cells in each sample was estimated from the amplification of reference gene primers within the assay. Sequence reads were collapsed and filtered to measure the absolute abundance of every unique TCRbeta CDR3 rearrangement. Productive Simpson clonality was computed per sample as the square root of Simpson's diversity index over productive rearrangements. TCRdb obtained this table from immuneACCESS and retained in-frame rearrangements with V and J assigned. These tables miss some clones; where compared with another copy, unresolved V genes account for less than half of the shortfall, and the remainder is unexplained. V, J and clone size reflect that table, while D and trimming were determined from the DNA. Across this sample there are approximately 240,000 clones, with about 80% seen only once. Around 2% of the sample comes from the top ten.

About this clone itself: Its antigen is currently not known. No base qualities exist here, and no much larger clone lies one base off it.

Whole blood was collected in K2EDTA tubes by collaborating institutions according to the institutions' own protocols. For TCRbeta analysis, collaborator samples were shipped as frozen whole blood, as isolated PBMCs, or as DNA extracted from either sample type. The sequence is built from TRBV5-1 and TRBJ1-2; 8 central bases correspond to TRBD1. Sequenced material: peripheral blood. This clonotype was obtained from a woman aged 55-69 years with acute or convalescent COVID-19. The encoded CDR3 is CASSFTGGTYGYTF. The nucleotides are TGCGCCAGCAGCTTTACAGGGGGGACCTATGGCTACACCTTC.